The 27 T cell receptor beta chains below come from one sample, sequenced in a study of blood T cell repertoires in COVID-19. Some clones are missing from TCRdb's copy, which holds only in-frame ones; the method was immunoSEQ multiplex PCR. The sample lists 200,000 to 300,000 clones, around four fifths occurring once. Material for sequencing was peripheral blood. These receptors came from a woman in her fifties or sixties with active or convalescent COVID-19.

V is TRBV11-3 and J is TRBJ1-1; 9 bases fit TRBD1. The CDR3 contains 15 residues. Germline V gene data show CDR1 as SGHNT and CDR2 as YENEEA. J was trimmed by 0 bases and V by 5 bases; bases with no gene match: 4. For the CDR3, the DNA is TGTGCCAGCAGCCGAGGACAGGGGATGAACACTGAAGCTTTCTTT. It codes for CASSRGQGMNTEAFF.

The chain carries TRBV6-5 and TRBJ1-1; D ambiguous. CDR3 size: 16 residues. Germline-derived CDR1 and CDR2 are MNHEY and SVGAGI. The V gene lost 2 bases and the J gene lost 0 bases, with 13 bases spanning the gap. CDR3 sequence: CASSYLPGSMNTEAFF. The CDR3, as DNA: TGTGCCAGCAGTTACCTTCCGGGAAGCATGAACACTGAAGCTTTCTTT.

In DNA, the CDR3 is TGTGCCAGCAGCCAGGGGTCTAATGCCTACGAGCAGTACTTC. Residues: CASSQGSNAYEQYF. The chain recombines TRBV11-3 with TRBJ2-7; tentatively, D is TRBD1 (6 bases). The CDR3 covers 14 residues. Trimming shortened V by 5 bases and J by 2 bases, and 13 bases separated the two germline ends. Per the germline V gene, CDR1 is SGHNT and CDR2 is YENEEA.

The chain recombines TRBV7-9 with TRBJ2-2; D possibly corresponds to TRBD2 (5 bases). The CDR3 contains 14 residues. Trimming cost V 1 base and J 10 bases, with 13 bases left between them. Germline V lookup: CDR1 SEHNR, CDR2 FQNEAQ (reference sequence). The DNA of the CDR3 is TGTGCCAGCAGCTTAGAATGGACTGTCTCGGAGCTGTTTTTT. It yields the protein CASSLEWTVSELFF.

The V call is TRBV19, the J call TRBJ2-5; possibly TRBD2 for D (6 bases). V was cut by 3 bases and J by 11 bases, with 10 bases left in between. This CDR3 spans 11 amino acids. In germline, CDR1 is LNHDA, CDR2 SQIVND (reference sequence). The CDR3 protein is CASSIGGFQYF. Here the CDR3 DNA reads TGTGCCAGTAGTATTGGGGGGTTTCAGTACTTC.

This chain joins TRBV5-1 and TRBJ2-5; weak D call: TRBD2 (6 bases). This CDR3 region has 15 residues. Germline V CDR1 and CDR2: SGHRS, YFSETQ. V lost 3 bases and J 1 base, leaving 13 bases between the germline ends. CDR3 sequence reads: CASSSDRLGQETQYF. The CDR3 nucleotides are TGCGCCAGCAGCTCCGATCGACTAGGCCAAGAGACCCAGTACTTC.

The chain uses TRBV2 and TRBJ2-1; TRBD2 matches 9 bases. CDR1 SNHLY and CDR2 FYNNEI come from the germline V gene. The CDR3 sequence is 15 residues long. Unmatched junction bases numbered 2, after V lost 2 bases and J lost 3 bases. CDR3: CASSELAGLYNEQFF. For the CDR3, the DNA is TGTGCCAGCAGTGAACTAGCGGGGCTCTACAATGAGCAGTTCTTC.

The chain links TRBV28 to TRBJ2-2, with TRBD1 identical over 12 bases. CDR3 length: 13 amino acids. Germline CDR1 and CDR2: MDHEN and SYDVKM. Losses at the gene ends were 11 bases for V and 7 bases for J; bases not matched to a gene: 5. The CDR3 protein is CAGGQGAIGELFF. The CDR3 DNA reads TGTGCCGGGGGACAGGGGGCGATCGGGGAGCTGTTTTTT. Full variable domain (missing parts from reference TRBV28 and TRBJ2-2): DVKVTQSSRYLVKRTGEKVFLECVQDMDHENMFWYRQDPGLGLRLIYFSYDVKMKEKGDIPEGYSVSREKKERFSLILESASTNQTSMYLCAGGQGAIGELFFGEGSRLTVL.

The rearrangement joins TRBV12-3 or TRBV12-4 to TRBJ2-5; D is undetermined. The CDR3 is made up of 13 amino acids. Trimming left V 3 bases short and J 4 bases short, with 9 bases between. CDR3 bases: TGTGCCAGCAGTTTTGGGCTTTCAGAGACCCAGTACTTC. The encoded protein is CASSFGLSETQYF.

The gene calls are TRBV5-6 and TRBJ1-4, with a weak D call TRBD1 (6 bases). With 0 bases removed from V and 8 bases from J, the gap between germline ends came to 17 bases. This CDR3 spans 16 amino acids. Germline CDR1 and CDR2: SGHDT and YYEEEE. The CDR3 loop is CASSLAGGGGGEKLFF. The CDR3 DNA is TGTGCCAGCAGCTTGGCCGGCGGGGGCGGGGGGGAAAAACTGTTTTTT.

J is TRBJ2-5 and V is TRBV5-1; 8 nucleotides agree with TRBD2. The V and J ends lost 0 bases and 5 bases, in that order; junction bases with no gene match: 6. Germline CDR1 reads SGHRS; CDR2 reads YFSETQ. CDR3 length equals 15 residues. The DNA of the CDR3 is TGCGCCAGCAGCTTGGTCTCCAGCGGGGGTGAGACCCAGTACTTC. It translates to CASSLVSSGGETQYF.

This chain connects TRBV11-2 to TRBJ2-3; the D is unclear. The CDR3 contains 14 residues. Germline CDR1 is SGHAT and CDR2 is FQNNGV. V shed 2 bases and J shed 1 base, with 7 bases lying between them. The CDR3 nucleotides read TGTGCCAGCAGCTTACTAATCCGCACAGATACGCAGTATTTT. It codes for CASSLLIRTDTQYF. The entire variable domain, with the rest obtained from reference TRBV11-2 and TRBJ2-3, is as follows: EAGVAQSPRYKIIEKRQSVAFWCNPISGHATLYWYQQILGQGPKLLIQFQNNGVVDDSQLPKDRFSAERLKGVDSTLKIQPAKLEDSAVYLCASSLLIRTDTQYFGPGTRLTVL.

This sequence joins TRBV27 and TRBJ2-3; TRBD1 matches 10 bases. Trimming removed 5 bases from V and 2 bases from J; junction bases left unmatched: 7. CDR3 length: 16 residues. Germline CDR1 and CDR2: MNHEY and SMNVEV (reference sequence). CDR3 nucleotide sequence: TGTGCCAGCAGTACTCCGACAGGGGGCCTCACAGATACGCAGTATTTT. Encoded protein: CASSTPTGGLTDTQYF.

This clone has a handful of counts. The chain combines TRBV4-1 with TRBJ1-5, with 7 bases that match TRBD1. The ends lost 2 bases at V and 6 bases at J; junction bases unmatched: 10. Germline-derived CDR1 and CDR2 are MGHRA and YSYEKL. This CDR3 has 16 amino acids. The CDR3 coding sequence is TGCGCCAGCAGCCAATCTGAGACAGGGTCGTTTCAGCCCCAGCATTTT. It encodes CASSQSETGSFQPQHF.

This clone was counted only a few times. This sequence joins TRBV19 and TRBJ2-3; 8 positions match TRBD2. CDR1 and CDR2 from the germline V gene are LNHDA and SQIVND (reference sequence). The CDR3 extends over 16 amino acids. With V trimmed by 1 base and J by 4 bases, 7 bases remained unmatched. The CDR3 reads CASSIGWGLGADTQYF. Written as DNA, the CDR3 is TGTGCCAGTAGTATAGGCTGGGGACTAGGAGCAGATACGCAGTATTTT.

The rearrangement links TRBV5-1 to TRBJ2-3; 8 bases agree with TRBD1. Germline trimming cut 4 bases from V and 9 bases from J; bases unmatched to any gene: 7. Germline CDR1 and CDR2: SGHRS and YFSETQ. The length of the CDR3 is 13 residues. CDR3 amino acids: CASSAYRGNTQYF. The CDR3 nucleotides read TGCGCCAGCAGCGCCTACAGGGGGAACACGCAGTATTTT.

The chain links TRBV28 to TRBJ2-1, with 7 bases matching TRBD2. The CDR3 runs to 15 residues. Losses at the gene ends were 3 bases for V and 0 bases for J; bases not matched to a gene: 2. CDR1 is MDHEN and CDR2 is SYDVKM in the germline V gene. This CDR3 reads CASSLPGGSYNEQFF. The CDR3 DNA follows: TGTGCCAGCAGTTTGCCGGGGGGCTCCTACAATGAGCAGTTCTTC.

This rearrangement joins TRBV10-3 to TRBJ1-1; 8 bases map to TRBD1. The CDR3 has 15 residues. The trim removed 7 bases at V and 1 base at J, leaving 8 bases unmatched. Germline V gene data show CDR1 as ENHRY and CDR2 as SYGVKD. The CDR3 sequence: CAITRTGPGNTEAFF. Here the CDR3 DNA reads TGTGCCATCACCCGGACAGGGCCGGGGAACACTGAAGCTTTCTTT.

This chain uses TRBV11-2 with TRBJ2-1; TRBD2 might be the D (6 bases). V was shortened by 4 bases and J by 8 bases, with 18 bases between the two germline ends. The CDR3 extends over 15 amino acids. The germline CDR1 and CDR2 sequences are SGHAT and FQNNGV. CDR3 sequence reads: CASSSQSGAIYEQFF. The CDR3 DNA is TGTGCCAGCAGCTCACAGTCGGGAGCGATCTATGAGCAGTTCTTC.

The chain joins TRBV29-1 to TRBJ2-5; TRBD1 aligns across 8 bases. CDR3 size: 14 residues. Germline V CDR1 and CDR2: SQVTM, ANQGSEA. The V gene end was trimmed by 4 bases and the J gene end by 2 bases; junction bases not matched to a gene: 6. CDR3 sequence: CSVARTGLQETQYF. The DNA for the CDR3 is TGCAGCGTTGCTAGGACAGGGCTTCAAGAGACCCAGTACTTC.

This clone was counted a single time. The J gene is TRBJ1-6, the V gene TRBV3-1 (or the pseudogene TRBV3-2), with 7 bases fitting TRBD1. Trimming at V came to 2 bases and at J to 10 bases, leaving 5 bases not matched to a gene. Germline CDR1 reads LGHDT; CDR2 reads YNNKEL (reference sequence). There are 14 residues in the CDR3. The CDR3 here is CASSQSHRGSPLHF. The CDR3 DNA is TGTGCCAGCAGCCAAAGCCACAGGGGCTCACCCCTCCACTTT.

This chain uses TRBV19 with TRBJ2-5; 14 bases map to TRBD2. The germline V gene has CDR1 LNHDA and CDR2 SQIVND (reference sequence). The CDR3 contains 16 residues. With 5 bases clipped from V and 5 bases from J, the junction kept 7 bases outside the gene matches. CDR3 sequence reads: CASSQTSGRVPETQYF. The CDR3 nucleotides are TGTGCCAGTAGTCAGACTAGCGGGAGGGTCCCCGAGACCCAGTACTTC. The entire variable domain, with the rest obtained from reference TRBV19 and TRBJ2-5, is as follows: DGGITQSPKYLFRKEGQNVTLSCEQNLNHDAMYWYRQDPGQGLRLIYYSQIVNDFQKGDIAEGYSVSREKKESFPLTVTSAQKNPTAFYLCASSQTSGRVPETQYFGPGTRLLVL.

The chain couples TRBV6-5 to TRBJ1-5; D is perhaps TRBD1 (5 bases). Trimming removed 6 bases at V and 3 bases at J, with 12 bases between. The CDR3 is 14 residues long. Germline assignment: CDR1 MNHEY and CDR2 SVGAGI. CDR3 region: CASSAGRLNQPQHF. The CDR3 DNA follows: TGTGCCAGCAGCGCGGGACGGCTCAATCAGCCCCAGCATTTT.

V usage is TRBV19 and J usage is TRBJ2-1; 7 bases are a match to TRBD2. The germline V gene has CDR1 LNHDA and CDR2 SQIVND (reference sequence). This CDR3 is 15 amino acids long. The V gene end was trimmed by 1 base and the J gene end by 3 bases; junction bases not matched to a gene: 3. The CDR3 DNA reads TGTGCCAGTAGTATAGGCAGCGGGGACTACAATGAGCAGTTCTTC. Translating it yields CASSIGSGDYNEQFF.

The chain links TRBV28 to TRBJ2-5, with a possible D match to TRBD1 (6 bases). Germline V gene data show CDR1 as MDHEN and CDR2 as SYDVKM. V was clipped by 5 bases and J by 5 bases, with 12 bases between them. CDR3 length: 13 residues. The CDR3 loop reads CASSPRDTETQYF. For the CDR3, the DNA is TGTGCCAGCAGTCCCCGGGACACGGAGACCCAGTACTTC.

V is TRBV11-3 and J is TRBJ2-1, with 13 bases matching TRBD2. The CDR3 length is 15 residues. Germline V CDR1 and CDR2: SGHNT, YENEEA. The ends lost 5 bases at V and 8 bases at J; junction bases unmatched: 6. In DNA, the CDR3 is TGTGCCAGCAGCGAACTAGCGGGAGGGTGGTATGAGCAGTTCTTC. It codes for CASSELAGGWYEQFF. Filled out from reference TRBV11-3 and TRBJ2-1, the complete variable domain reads EAGVVQSPRYKIIEKKQPVAFWCNPISGHNTLYWYLQNLGQGPELLIRYENEEAVDDSQLPKDRFSAERLKGVDSTLKIQPAELGDSAVYLCASSELAGGWYEQFFGPGTRLTVL.

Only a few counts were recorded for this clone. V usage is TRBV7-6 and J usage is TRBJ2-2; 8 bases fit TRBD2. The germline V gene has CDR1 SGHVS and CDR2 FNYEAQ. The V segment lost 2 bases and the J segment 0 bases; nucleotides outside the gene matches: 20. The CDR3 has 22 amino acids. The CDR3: CASSLRSSGSHPQLTNTGELFF. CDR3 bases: TGTGCCAGCAGCTTACGGTCTAGCGGGTCCCACCCACAATTGACGAACACCGGGGAGCTGTTTTTT.